The 27 T cell receptor beta chains below come from one sample, sequenced in a study of blood T cell repertoires in COVID-19. Libraries were prepared by immunoSEQ multiplex PCR; TCRdb keeps only in-frame clonotypes and omits some of them. The table includes about 250,000 clones, more than 80% detected once. Sequencing was done on a sample of PBMCs or T cells enriched from blood (not recorded which). These receptors all come from a woman under 30 who had recovered from COVID-19.

This clone showed up many times. This chain joins TRBV9 and TRBJ1-1; D might be TRBD1 (5 bases). The length of the CDR3 is 15 residues. Per germline, CDR1 SGDLS and CDR2 YYNGEE. Trimming shortened V by 0 bases and J by 3 bases, and 12 bases separated the two germline ends. CDR3 nucleotides: TGTGCCAGCAGCGTAGCTGGCGGGGACTACACTGAAGCTTTCTTT. Its translation is CASSVAGGDYTEAFF. Full variable domain (rest looked up from reference TRBV9 and TRBJ1-1): DSGVTQTPKHLITATGQRVTLRCSPRSGDLSVYWYQQSLDQGLQFLIQYYNGEERAKGNILERFSAQQFPDLHSELNLSSLELGDSALYFCASSVAGGDYTEAFFGQGTRLTVV.

V and J are TRBV28 and TRBJ1-3; D is ambiguous. This CDR3 is 14 amino acids long. Between the trimmed V and J ends, which lost 6 bases and 4 bases, there was a span of 13 bases. Germline V gene lookup returns CDR1 MDHEN and CDR2 SYDVKM. CDR3 DNA sequence: TGTGCCAGCAGCCGCGCCGGGTCAGGAAACACCATATATTTT. It codes for CASSRAGSGNTIYF.

In its sample, this clone was seen once. The chain recombines TRBV9 with TRBJ2-3; the D gene is possibly TRBD1 (5 bases). CDR1 SGDLS and CDR2 YYNGEE come from the germline V gene. The CDR3 consists of 13 residues. The V end was cut by 0 bases, the J end by 3 bases, with 5 bases between. CDR3 in DNA: TGTGCCAGCAGCGTAGAGGGGACAGATACGCAGTATTTT. Its translation: CASSVEGTDTQYF. The full variable domain, in which reference TRBV9 and TRBJ2-3 provide the parts outside the CDR3, is DSGVTQTPKHLITATGQRVTLRCSPRSGDLSVYWYQQSLDQGLQFLIQYYNGEERAKGNILERFSAQQFPDLHSELNLSSLELGDSALYFCASSVEGTDTQYFGPGTRLTVL.

This sequence joins TRBV5-6 and TRBJ2-7; weak D call: TRBD1 (6 bases). CDR1 SGHDT and CDR2 YYEEEE come from the germline V gene. Trimming cost V 3 bases and J 2 bases, with 12 bases left between them. The CDR3 contains 14 residues. The CDR3, as DNA: TGTGCCAGCAGCTCTACAGGGACAACCTACGAGCAGTACTTC. This encodes CASSSTGTTYEQYF.

The V and J genes are TRBV15 and TRBJ1-5; D is unclear. CDR1 and CDR2 from the germline V gene are LNHNV and YYDKDF (reference sequence). Deletions cut 1 base from V and 0 bases from J, with 7 bases between. The CDR3 covers 15 residues. The CDR3, as DNA: TGTGCCACCAGCAGAGGTAGACTTAGCAATCAGCCCCAGCATTTT. The encoded protein is CATSRGRLSNQPQHF.

The chain employs TRBV7-9 and TRBJ1-1; 8 bases match TRBD1. The junction had 8 bases not matched to a gene; V was cut back by 6 bases and J by 5 bases. Germline assignment: CDR1 SEHNR and CDR2 FQNEAQ (reference sequence). The CDR3 length is 14 residues. The CDR3 nucleotides read TGTGCCAGCAGTCCCGACAGGGGTGGGACTGAAGCTTTCTTT. Translated, it gives CASSPDRGGTEAFF.

The chain uses TRBV4-1 and TRBJ1-2; a possible D gene is TRBD1 (6 bases). The CDR3 contains 14 residues. CDR1 and CDR2 from the germline V gene are MGHRA and YSYEKL. Trimming took 0 bases from V and 7 from J, leaving 12 bases between them. CDR3 nucleotides: TGCGCCAGCAGCCAAGATCCAACAGGGTTTGGCTACACCTTC. It is translated as CASSQDPTGFGYTF.

This clone was recorded only once. This sequence joins TRBV15 and TRBJ2-7; D call uncertain. Germline values: CDR1 LNHNV, CDR2 YYDKDF (reference sequence). CDR3 length: 16 residues. V was cut by 0 bases and J by 0 bases, with 12 bases left in between. The CDR3 coding sequence is TGTGCCACCAGCAGAGAGTTAGCAGCACTCTCCTACGAGCAGTACTTC. It encodes CATSRELAALSYEQYF.

The chain joins TRBV6-5 to TRBJ1-1; D remains unclear. Germline lookup yields CDR1 MNHEY and CDR2 SVGAGI. Trimming removed 7 bases at V and 3 bases at J, with 18 bases between. The CDR3 loop spans 15 amino acids. This chain's CDR3 is CASTQAPTPDTEAFF. The DNA of the CDR3 is TGTGCCAGCACGCAGGCCCCGACACCGGACACTGAAGCTTTCTTT.

V usage is TRBV2 and J usage is TRBJ1-5; D is perhaps TRBD1 (6 bases). Deletions cut 5 bases from V and 5 bases from J, with 13 bases between. The CDR3 is 14 residues long. Per the germline V gene, CDR1 is SNHLY and CDR2 is FYNNEI. CDR3 in DNA: TGTGCCAGCAGTCAGGGGTCCATCCATCAGCCCCAGCATTTT. Amino acids: CASSQGSIHQPQHF.

This CDR3 is CASSLTYAYEQYF. CDR3 bases: TGTGCCAGCAGTTTAACTTACGCCTACGAGCAGTACTTC. The V and J genes are TRBV27 and TRBJ2-7; D unclear. This CDR3 is built from 13 residues. The ends were cut back, 2 bases at V and 2 bases at J, with 7 bases in the middle. Per germline, CDR1 MNHEY and CDR2 SMNVEV (reference sequence).

V and J are TRBV19 and TRBJ1-2; D may be TRBD1 (5 bases). Germline CDR1 LNHDA, CDR2 SQIVND (reference sequence). Trimming removed 5 bases from V and 1 base from J, with 14 bases in between. The CDR3 has 15 amino acids. CDR3 sequence: CASSPPGLLNYGYTF. CDR3 DNA: TGTGCCAGTAGTCCGCCGGGACTGCTTAACTATGGCTACACCTTC.

V and J are TRBV3-1 (or the pseudogene TRBV3-2) and TRBJ1-4, with D tentatively TRBD1 (6 bases). The CDR3 loop spans 17 amino acids. CDR1 and CDR2 from the germline V gene are LGHDT and YNNKEL (reference sequence). V dropped 3 bases and J dropped 0 bases, with 14 bases sitting between them. CDR3 in DNA: TGTGCCAGCAGCCACCCCCCACAGGGAGCAACTAATGAAAAACTGTTTTTT. Encoded protein: CASSHPPQGATNEKLFF.

The chain carries TRBV5-1 and TRBJ2-5; D is possibly TRBD1 (5 bases). CDR1 SGHRS and CDR2 YFSETQ come from the germline V gene. CDR3 size: 14 residues. The V and J ends lost 1 base and 4 bases respectively, with 11 bases between them. In nucleotides, the CDR3 is TGCGCCAGCAGCTTGCACAGGCTGGGAGAGACCCAGTACTTC. Translation: CASSLHRLGETQYF.

The V gene is TRBV14, the J gene TRBJ1-5, with D possibly matching TRBD1 (5 bases). The CDR3 sequence is 13 residues long. Germline V lookup: CDR1 SGHDN, CDR2 FVKESK. V shed 4 bases and J shed 5 bases, with 9 bases lying between them. The CDR3 DNA follows: TGTGCCAGCAGCCCAGGGCCAGATCAGCCCCAGCATTTT. This gives the protein CASSPGPDQPQHF.

The chain combines TRBV4-1 with TRBJ2-3; 11 bases are a match to TRBD2. Germline V gene data show CDR1 as MGHRA and CDR2 as YSYEKL. With V trimmed by 4 bases and J by 3 bases, 12 bases remained unmatched. The CDR3 consists of 18 residues. Here the CDR3 DNA reads TGCGCCAGCAGCCCCACGATTACGGCTAGCGGGGGGACAGATACGCAGTATTTT. Its protein is CASSPTITASGGTDTQYF.

The chain recombines TRBV5-1 with TRBJ2-1; 8 bases align to TRBD2. V lost 5 bases to trimming and J lost 2 bases; unmatched junction nucleotides: 12. This CDR3 has 17 amino acids. From germline, CDR1 is SGHRS and CDR2 YFSETQ. In nucleotides, the CDR3 is TGCGCCAGCAGGGACCTGGGCGGGGGGTCGCCCTACAATGAGCAGTTCTTC. Residues: CASRDLGGGSPYNEQFF.

V and J are TRBV4-1 and TRBJ1-4; TRBD1 is a possible D gene (5 bases). The germline V gene has CDR1 MGHRA and CDR2 YSYEKL. The CDR3 totals 15 residues. V was clipped by 3 bases and J by 7 bases, with 15 bases between them. The CDR3 region is CASSHGGTSAEKLFF. Here the CDR3 DNA reads TGCGCCAGCAGCCACGGCGGGACGTCGGCTGAAAAACTGTTTTTT.

The chain has TRBV5-4 and TRBJ2-3; 7 bases align to TRBD2. The V gene end was trimmed by 4 bases and the J gene end by 0 bases; junction bases not matched to a gene: 2. Germline lookup yields CDR1 SGHNT and CDR2 YYREEE (reference sequence). This CDR3 comprises 14 residues. The chain's CDR3 is CASSVSGSTDTQYF. CDR3 DNA sequence: TGTGCCAGCAGCGTTAGCGGGAGCACAGATACGCAGTATTTT.

The V call is TRBV12-3 or TRBV12-4, the J call TRBJ2-1, with D perhaps TRBD1 (5 bases). This CDR3 spans 13 amino acids. V was pared by 3 bases and J by 6 bases, with 9 bases between. CDR3: CASSFGGANEQFF. CDR3 nucleotides: TGTGCCAGCAGTTTCGGTGGGGCCAATGAGCAGTTCTTC.

The chain combines TRBV28 with TRBJ1-2; TRBD1 aligns across 7 bases. This CDR3 has 12 residues. Germline assignment: CDR1 MDHEN and CDR2 SYDVKM. Germline trimming cut 6 bases from V and 7 bases from J; bases unmatched to any gene: 5. CDR3 residues: CASSRQGGGYTF. The CDR3 bases are TGTGCCAGCAGCAGACAGGGAGGTGGCTACACCTTC.

The J gene is TRBJ2-5, the V gene TRBV15; D is possibly TRBD1 (6 bases). CDR1 LNHNV and CDR2 YYDKDF come from the germline V gene (reference sequence). V was pared by 1 base and J by 4 bases, with 13 bases between. The CDR3 runs to 15 residues. The CDR3 protein is CATSRAQQGLETQYF. The DNA for the CDR3 is TGTGCCACCAGCAGAGCTCAACAGGGTTTAGAGACCCAGTACTTC.

The chain links TRBV7-9 to TRBJ2-7; a weak D match, TRBD1 (6 bases). This CDR3 contains 12 residues. Germline V CDR1 and CDR2: SEHNR, FQNEAQ (reference sequence). The V end lost 5 bases, the J end lost 4 bases, and 9 bases lay between the germline ends. The CDR3 DNA follows: TGTGCCAGCAGCGCAACAGGGTACGAGCAGTACTTC. Translating gives CASSATGYEQYF.

The CDR3 DNA follows: TGTGCCAGCAGCTCATACCGGACAGCCGGGGACTACGAGCAGTACTTC. Amino acids: CASSSYRTAGDYEQYF. The gene calls are TRBV11-2 and TRBJ2-7, with D maybe TRBD1 (6 bases). Germline V gene data show CDR1 as SGHAT and CDR2 as FQNNGV. CDR3 length: 16 residues. Trimming left V 4 bases short and J 3 bases short, with 19 bases between.

The chain's CDR3 is CASSQGILGGETQYF. As DNA, the CDR3 is TGTGCCAGCAGCCAAGGTATCCTCGGGGGGGAGACCCAGTACTTC. The chain has TRBV3-1 (or the pseudogene TRBV3-2) and TRBJ2-5; 7 bases agree with TRBD2. In germline, CDR1 is LGHDT, CDR2 YNNKEL (reference sequence). This CDR3 contains 15 residues. The V and J ends lost 1 base and 5 bases, in that order; junction bases with no gene match: 7.

The V gene is TRBV19, the J gene TRBJ2-3; D might be TRBD1 (6 bases). V dropped 6 bases and J dropped 1 base, with 11 bases sitting between them. There are 14 residues in the CDR3. CDR1 and CDR2 from the germline V gene are LNHDA and SQIVND (reference sequence). CDR3 DNA: TGTGCCAGTAGCCACAGGGTTGGCACAGATACGCAGTATTTT. Amino acids: CASSHRVGTDTQYF.

This chain connects TRBV4-1 to TRBJ2-7; no firm D call. Germline V lookup: CDR1 MGHRA, CDR2 YSYEKL. The CDR3 is 13 amino acids. V lost 0 bases and J 4 bases, leaving 7 bases between the germline ends. DNA for the CDR3: TGCGCCAGCAGCCAAGAGCGGTTGTACGAGCAGTACTTC. The encoded protein is CASSQERLYEQYF.